This T cell receptor beta chain was found in a study of blood T cell repertoires in COVID-19. Across the whole study: Acute and convalescent COVID-19 samples came from the United States, Italy and Spain. T cells, B-cell-depleted T cells, or PBMCs supplied cDNA or gDNA.

The count of this clone is one. Original processing methods: Estimated nucleated cell counts came from reference gene primer amplification. Generated by immunoSEQ multiplex PCR, the TCRdb table keeps only in-frame clones and is missing some. V and J calls and clone size follow that table, whereas D and trimming were derived from the DNA. The sample has about 250,000 clones, around nine tenths seen once. The source of this sequence is a woman aged 55-70 years who had recovered from COVID-19. Sequencing was done on a sample of peripheral blood.

CDR3 loop: CASSFGLAGGQETQYF. CDR3 sequence (DNA): TGCGCCAGCAGCTTCGGACTAGCGGGGGGACAAGAGACCCAGTACTTC. The genes are TRBV5-1 and TRBJ2-5; 14 bases agree with TRBD2. The CDR3 runs to 16 residues. V shed 2 bases, J shed 2 bases, and the junction held 2 bases outside the gene matches. CDR1 is SGHRS, CDR2 YFSETQ, per germline.